A single sample gave rise to the 6 T cell receptor beta chains below, sequenced in a study of Tregs in tolerant kidney transplant recipients. Assay: immunoSEQ multiplex PCR; the TCRdb copy retains only in-frame clones and omits some. The sample has under 45,000 clones, around 95% seen once. Their specific antigens are unknown. The sample comprised Tregs from blood cultured with allogeneic cells. These receptor sequences come from a human donor in good health.

The chain combines TRBV4-1 with TRBJ2-7; 9 nucleotides line up with TRBD1. The CDR3 is made up of 17 amino acids. Per the germline V gene, CDR1 is MGHRA and CDR2 is YSYEKL. Trimming at V came to 2 bases and at J to 0 bases, leaving 8 bases not matched to a gene. CDR3: CASSQFRKDRGSYEQYF. In nucleotides, the CDR3 is TGCGCCAGCAGCCAATTTAGGAAGGACAGGGGCTCCTACGAGCAGTACTTC.

CDR3 nucleotides: TGTGCCAGCAGCTTAGGGGGAATTGGGACCCAGTACTTC. Translation gives CASSLGGIGTQYF. The genes are TRBV11-2 and TRBJ2-5; D call uncertain. V was cut by 1 base and J by 7 bases, with 10 bases left in between. This CDR3 has 13 residues. Germline V gene lookup returns CDR1 SGHAT and CDR2 FQNNGV.

J is TRBJ2-3 and V is TRBV15; D remains unclear. CDR1 is LNHNV and CDR2 is YYDKDF in the germline V gene (reference sequence). The CDR3 spans 15 residues. Trimming left V 1 base short and J 0 bases short, with 8 bases between. DNA of the CDR3: TGTGCCACCAGCAGAGCTGAACTTAGCACAGATACGCAGTATTTT. It is translated as CATSRAELSTDTQYF.

The chain has TRBV27 and TRBJ1-1, with D hard to call. Between the trimmed V and J ends, which lost 0 bases and 1 base, there was a span of 9 bases. The CDR3 has 15 residues. In germline, CDR1 is MNHEY, CDR2 SMNVEV (reference sequence). CDR3 protein: CASSLSPGRNTEAFF. The CDR3, as DNA: TGTGCCAGCAGTTTATCCCCGGGGAGGAACACTGAAGCTTTCTTT.

The chain combines TRBV10-1 with TRBJ2-1; 10 nucleotides match TRBD1. The CDR3 sequence is 15 residues long. V lost 4 bases and J lost 6; bases outside the gene matches: 6. Germline V gene sequence: CDR1 WNHNN, CDR2 SYGVQD (reference sequence). As DNA, the CDR3 is TGCGCCAGCAGTGGGGGACAGGGGCGAGGCAATGAGCAGTTCTTC. Encoded protein: CASSGGQGRGNEQFF.

J is TRBJ2-4 and V is TRBV7-8, with D possibly being TRBD2 (5 bases). The CDR3 totals 15 residues. V was clipped by 0 bases and J by 2 bases, with 8 bases between them. Per the germline V gene, CDR1 is SGHVS and CDR2 is FQNEAQ. The CDR3 DNA reads as TGTGCCAGCAGCTTAGCTGAGGGTCCCAAAAACATTCAGTACTTC. Translated: CASSLAEGPKNIQYF.